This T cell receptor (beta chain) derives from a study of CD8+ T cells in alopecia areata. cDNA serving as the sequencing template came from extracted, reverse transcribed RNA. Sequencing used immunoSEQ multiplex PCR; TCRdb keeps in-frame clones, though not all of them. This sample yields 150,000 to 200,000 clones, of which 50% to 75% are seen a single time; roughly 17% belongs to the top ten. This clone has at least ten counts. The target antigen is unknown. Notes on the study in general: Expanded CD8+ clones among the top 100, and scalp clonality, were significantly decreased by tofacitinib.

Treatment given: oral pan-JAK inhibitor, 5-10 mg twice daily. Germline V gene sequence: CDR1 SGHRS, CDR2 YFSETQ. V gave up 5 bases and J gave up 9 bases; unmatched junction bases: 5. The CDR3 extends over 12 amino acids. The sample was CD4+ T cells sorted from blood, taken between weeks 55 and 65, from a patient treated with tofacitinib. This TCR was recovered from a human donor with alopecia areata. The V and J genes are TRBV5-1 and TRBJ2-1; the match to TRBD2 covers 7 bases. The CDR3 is CASRGQRGEQFF. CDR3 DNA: TGCGCCAGCAGGGGTCAGCGGGGTGAGCAGTTCTTC.